This TCR beta chain emerged from a study of T cell responses to AZD1222 COVID-19 vaccine (dated by TCRdb to the early 2020s). Regarding the research as a whole: AZD1222 recipients given second doses at about 4 weeks or at about 12 weeks were pooled, since spike-specific TCR depth and breadth were not found to differ between the two schedules. Trial participants were enrolled by age into subgroups of 18-55, 56-69 and 70-plus years, and approximately 150, 30 and 60 TCR-sequenced participants, respectively, were included in these subgroups. A total of under 250 trial participants underwent TCR sequencing, of whom about 210 had received two doses of AZD1222 and 26 had received two doses of the MenACWY control vaccine. Summary of the overall study and its limitations: Spike-specific TCR breadth and depth rose significantly after two AZD1222 doses compared with day 0 and with MenACWY recipients. Nearly half of unique spike-specific TCRs reportedly recognized epitopes outside regions mutated in the B.1.351 and B.1.1.7 variants. The whole spike protein was spanned by vaccine-associated CD4 TCRs, and dominant responses were seen in regions 160-218 and 743-854. The 56-69-year group was small, and its depth increase did not reach significance, likely because of low power. Conclusions about previously exposed vaccinees are limited, since just five to seven AZD1222 recipients were seropositive for SARS-CoV-2 at baseline. Participants were mostly white British and included more females than males, and it was suggested by the authors that clonal diversity may have been underestimated. Because no day 14 peak-response samples were available, repertoires were characterized only after the peak T cell response.

The CDR3 contains 17 residues, cysteine and phenylalanine counted. CDR3 DNA only is kept here, 51 bases in frame from base 1. After removal of 1 base from V and 4 bases from J, the junction retains 11 bases not matched to a gene. For CDR1 and CDR2, the germline V gene (reference sequence) lists MNHEY and SMNVEV. The sample's time point label, decoded: baseline before first vaccination. Vaccinee samples came from UK trials COV001 and COV002, including a single-blind randomized controlled phase 2/3 trial of AZD1222 (ChAdOx1 nCoV-19) in healthy adults. For TCRbeta chain sequencing, PBMC samples from trial participants were taken at day 0 and at day 28 after the second dose. Of note for this clone: No antigen is known for it. It has no much larger one-base neighbor in the sample; base qualities were not kept.

The CDR3 regions of human TCRbeta chains were subjected to immunosequencing. For the original study's pipeline: TCRs in the repertoires were matched against a reference library of SARS-CoV-2-specific TCRs that had been generated with the MIRA antigen-specificity platform. Breadth was defined as the fraction of unique TCRs that were SARS-CoV-2-associated, and depth was defined as the fraction of total T cells that were SARS-CoV-2-associated. Each spike-specific TCR was assigned to its reactive spike region and to a CD4 or CD8 class using the MIRA data. Log10-transformed breadth and depth values were compared by one-way ANOVA with Sidak's multiple comparisons tests. The clones in this table, taken by TCRdb from immuneACCESS, are in-frame only. Not every clone is retained; where verified, under half of the shortfall comes from an unresolved V gene, and the cause of the rest is unknown. The DNA was the basis for D and trimming; V, J and clone size are from that table. This sample comprises 150,000 or so clones, roughly 90% of them detected only once. The ten largest clones represent under 20% of the sample.

The starting material was peripheral blood, obtained on day 0 of AZD1222 vaccination. The V and J genes are TRBV27 and TRBJ1-2; 8 central bases correspond to TRBD1. The sequence came from an adult in good health. The CDR3 here reads CASSLLGQGALAYGYTF. The DNA sequence is TGTGCCAGCAGTTTATTGGGGCAGGGGGCGCTTGCCTATGGCTACACCTTC.